This is a list of T cell receptor beta chains from one sample in a study of T cells in Graves' hyperthyroidism and ophthalmopathy. Each CDR3 protein is one row after TCRdb ran MiXCR on the multiplex PCR reads. The sample shows roughly 420,000 distinct CDR3 sequences, around a sixth of them seen only once. Material: blood. These TCRs come from a woman between 18 and 29 years old with Graves' hyperthyroidism. CDR3s include the opening cysteine and the closing phenylalanine or tryptophan. The D gene is left open where the match is weak. A row's size may be missing; if present it is once, few, many or a size class.

v_call	j_call	clone_size	d_call	cdr3_nt	cdr3_aa
TRBV27	TRBJ2-1	few	TRBD2	TGTGCCAGCAGACGAGATCAAACTAGCGGGAGTCCCGCGTTCTTC	CASRRDQTSGSPAFF
TRBV5-1	TRBJ2-1	many	.	TGCGCCAGCAGCTTATCGCTACCGTACAATGAGCAGTTCTTC	CASSLSLPYNEQFF
TRBV6-1	TRBJ1-2	few	TRBD1	TGTGCCAGCAGTGACCAGGGACAGGGGTTTAACTATGGCTACACCTTC	CASSDQGQGFNYGYTF
TRBV6-1	TRBJ1-3	.	.	TGTGCCATCAGTGAGTTGGGCCCGACCGGAGGAAACACCATATATTTT	CAISELGPTGGNTIYF
TRBV11-2	TRBJ2-7	many	.	TGTGCCAGCAGCGACAGAGGGCTCGGCGAGCAGTACTTC	CASSDRGLGEQYF
TRBV6-2/TRBV6-3	TRBJ2-3	few	.	TGTGCCAGCAGACCGGGAGCCACAGATACGCAGTATTTT	CASRPGATDTQYF
TRBV9	TRBJ1-1	.	.	TGTGCCAGCAGCCAACCAACAGGGTATACTGAAGCTTTCTTT	CASSQPTGYTEAFF
TRBV20-1	TRBJ1-4	.	.	TGCAGTGCTAGAGACGGGGGACCTAATGAAAAACTGTTTTTT	CSARDGGPNEKLFF
TRBV5-1	TRBJ2-7	few	.	TGCGCCAGCAGCTTGATATCCCTAGGATTATACGAGCAGTACTTC	CASSLISLGLYEQYF
TRBV6-5	TRBJ2-7	.	.	TGTGCCAGCAGTTATCCAACGACAGGAACCTGCGAGCAGTACTTC	CASSYPTTGTCEQYF
TRBV6-2/TRBV6-3	TRBJ1-2	many	.	TGTGCCAGCAGTTCAACATCGGACAGCCGCTATGGCTACACCTTC	CASSSTSDSRYGYTF
TRBV12-3/TRBV12-4	TRBJ2-3	many	.	TGTGCCAGCAGTGCCGATTTAAGCGTAGATACGCAGTATTTT	CASSADLSVDTQYF
TRBV2	TRBJ2-3	many	.	TGTGCCTCCCACCGGGACTTCAGCACAGATACGCAGTATTTT	CASHRDFSTDTQYF